The 20 T cell receptor beta chains below come from one sample, sequenced in a study of CD8+CD57+ T cells in acquired aplastic anemia. The template for TCR beta VDJ and CDR3 sequence profiling was genomic DNA. TCRdb ran MiXCR on the reads and lists one entry per CDR3 protein. The top ten clones hold 8% of a sample with a few hundred thousand distinct CDR3 sequences, approximately 55% of them seen once. Sequenced material: sorted CD4+, CD8+, or CD8+CD57+ T cells (not recorded which) from PBMCs. The source of these receptors is a human donor with severe aplastic anemia or a healthy control (not recorded which).

The chain has TRBV20-1 and TRBJ2-5, with 7 bases aligning to TRBD1. The CDR3 is 12 residues long. After removal of 3 bases from V and 2 bases from J, the junction contained 0 bases not matched to a gene. CDR1 is DFQATT and CDR2 is SNEGSKA in the germline V gene (reference sequence). The CDR3 region is CSARTGQETQYF. CDR3 bases: TGCAGTGCTAGGACAGGGCAAGAGACCCAGTACTTC.

The chain has TRBV24-1 and TRBJ1-4, with 11 bases fitting TRBD1. This CDR3 comprises 15 residues. CDR1 and CDR2 (germline): KGHDR, SFDVKD. V dropped 5 bases and J dropped 7; count of bases not matched to a gene: 5. The CDR3 spells CATSGTGTGGEKLFF. CDR3 in DNA: TGTGCCACCAGTGGGACCGGGACAGGGGGTGAAAAACTGTTTTTT.

This clonotype was detected only a few times. A much larger clone differs by one base, so this may be a read error. V and J are TRBV12-3 or TRBV12-4 and TRBJ1-5; 9 nucleotides match TRBD1. This CDR3 region has 16 residues. The V segment lost 2 bases and the J segment 6 bases; nucleotides outside the gene matches: 8. This chain's CDR3 is CASSLSSGQGGQPQHF. DNA of the CDR3: TGTGCCAGCAGTTTATCCTCGGGACAGGGAGGTCAGCCCCAGCATTTT.

This chain joins TRBV7-9 and TRBJ2-3; D gene ambiguous. Trimming cost V 5 bases and J 2 bases, with 11 bases left between them. The germline V gene encodes CDR1 SEHNR and CDR2 FQNEAQ (reference sequence). The CDR3 spans 14 residues. CDR3: CASSQARPTDTQYF. CDR3 in DNA: TGTGCCAGCAGCCAAGCCAGACCCACAGATACGCAGTATTTT.

This clonotype was found many times. This chain connects TRBV4-3 to TRBJ1-1; D not certain. In germline, CDR1 is LGHNA, CDR2 YSLEER. V was cut by 4 bases and J by 3 bases, with 15 bases left in between. CDR3 length: 15 residues. CDR3 DNA: TGCGCCAGCAGCCTAACTTTTACGGCGGACACTGAAGCTTTCTTT. This codes for CASSLTFTADTEAFF.

This clonotype has a handful of counts. A much larger clone sits a single nucleotide away, making a read error possible. The rearrangement joins TRBV19 to TRBJ1-5, with D unresolved. V was cut by 7 bases and J by 3 bases, with 13 bases left in between. The CDR3 is 14 residues long. Germline V gives CDR1 LNHDA, CDR2 SQIVND (reference sequence). For the CDR3, the DNA is TGTGCCAGTACCCTAGATCGTGACAATCAGCCCCAGCATTTT. Its protein is CASTLDRDNQPQHF.

The chain is built from TRBV20-1 and TRBJ2-5; TRBD1 might be the D (6 bases). The germline V gene encodes CDR1 DFQATT and CDR2 SNEGSKA (reference sequence). The CDR3 covers 14 residues. Trimming took 3 bases from V and 5 from J, leaving 16 bases between them. DNA of the CDR3: TGCAGTGCTAGGAAGACAGGTGCGGCGGAGACCCAGTACTTC. It translates to CSARKTGAAETQYF.

This clonotype has a count of ten or more. The chain recombines TRBV9 with TRBJ1-1, with D unresolved. Germline CDR1 is SGDLS and CDR2 is YYNGEE. The germline V and J ends were trimmed by 4 bases and 1 base, with 11 bases remaining between them. This CDR3 comprises 14 residues. The CDR3 nucleotides are TGTGCCAGCAGCCCGCGCCTAGGGAACACTGAAGCTTTCTTT. This gives the protein CASSPRLGNTEAFF.

The V gene is TRBV19, the J gene TRBJ1-4; TRBD1 might be the D (5 bases). Germline V CDR1 and CDR2: LNHDA, SQIVND (reference sequence). CDR3 length: 15 amino acids. V lost 5 bases to trimming and J lost 6 bases, with 16 bases between them. CDR3 protein: CASSDRRLGDEKLFF. The CDR3 DNA reads as TGTGCCAGTAGTGATCGCCGCTTGGGGGATGAAAAACTGTTTTTT.

The genes are TRBV20-1 and TRBJ1-3; 7 bases agree with TRBD1. The CDR3 runs to 14 residues. The trim removed 4 bases at V and 0 bases at J, leaving 3 bases unmatched. CDR1 is DFQATT, CDR2 SNEGSKA, per germline (reference sequence). CDR3 sequence: CSAKGTDSGNTIYF. The CDR3 DNA reads as TGCAGTGCTAAGGGGACAGACTCTGGAAACACCATATATTTT.

The chain carries TRBV5-1 and TRBJ2-2; no reliable D call. The CDR3 is made up of 15 amino acids. Germline V CDR1 and CDR2: SGHRS, YFSETQ. V lost 0 bases and J lost 5, with 11 bases in between. CDR3 protein: CASSLVGPPTGELFF. The CDR3 coding sequence is TGCGCCAGCAGCTTGGTTGGGCCACCAACCGGGGAGCTGTTTTTT. Supplemented by reference TRBV5-1 and TRBJ2-2, the full variable domain reads KAGVTQTPRYLIKTRGQQVTLSCSPISGHRSVSWYQQTPGQGLQFLFEYFSETQRNKGNFPGRFSGRQFSNSRSEMNVSTLELGDSALYLCASSLVGPPTGELFFGEGSRLTVL.

This clonotype was seen at least ten times. This chain joins TRBV10-1 and TRBJ1-3; D not certain. Trimming took 5 bases from V and 0 from J, leaving 2 bases between them. The V gene's germline CDR1 is WNHNN and CDR2 SYGVQD (reference sequence). CDR3 length: 12 residues. CDR3 DNA sequence: TGCGCCAGCAGTCGCTCTGGAAACACCATATATTTT. Translation: CASSRSGNTIYF.

This clonotype was counted ten times or more. This chain links TRBV5-6 with TRBJ1-1; tentatively, D is TRBD1 (6 bases). V was clipped by 2 bases and J by 4 bases, with 21 bases between them. The CDR3 consists of 17 residues. Germline values: CDR1 SGHDT, CDR2 YYEEEE. The CDR3 sequence: CASSFAGTLTITTEAFF. CDR3 in DNA: TGTGCCAGCAGCTTTGCCGGGACACTTACCATTACCACTGAAGCTTTCTTT.

The chain couples TRBV24-1 to TRBJ2-3; no clear D gene. V was cut by 4 bases and J by 5 bases, with 12 bases left in between. Germline V CDR1 and CDR2: KGHDR, SFDVKD. CDR3 length equals 14 residues. This CDR3 is CATSDPGRRDTQYF. The CDR3 DNA reads TGTGCCACCAGTGACCCCGGACGAAGAGATACGCAGTATTTT.

This clonotype was seen a handful of times. The V gene is TRBV3-1, the J gene TRBJ2-1, with 9 bases lining up with TRBD2. The CDR3 contains 17 residues. Germline CDR1 and CDR2: LGHDT and YNNKEL (reference sequence). The trim removed 4 bases at V and 7 bases at J, leaving 14 bases unmatched. The CDR3 bases are TGTGCCAGCAGCCCCTCCGCCGCGGGGGGGTCCTGGAATGAGCAGTTCTTC. It encodes CASSPSAAGGSWNEQFF.

Of note for this clonotype: At one boundary the junction diverges from the germline segment, which might be a read error. As DNA, the CDR3 is TGTGCCGGCAGCTTAGACAGTACCAACGAGCAGTTCTTC. Residues: CAGSLDSTNEQFF. V is TRBV7-2 and J is TRBJ2-1; D perhaps matches TRBD1 (5 bases). The CDR3 contains 13 residues. The germline CDR1 and CDR2 sequences are SGHTA and FQGNSA.

To note about this clonotype: Just one base apart from a much larger clone, this may be a read error. The V and J genes are TRBV7-8 and TRBJ2-3; D remains unclear. This CDR3 has 14 residues. V lost 1 base, J lost 2 bases, and 7 bases lay in between. CDR1 and CDR2 from the germline V gene are SGHVS and FQNEAQ. This CDR3 reads CASSLDRNTDTQYF. The CDR3 nucleotides read TGTGCCAGCAGCTTAGACCGGAACACAGATACGCAGTATTTT.

The V and J genes are TRBV7-3 and TRBJ1-1; the D gene is possibly TRBD1 (5 bases). The CDR3 has 14 amino acids. Trimming removed 1 base at V and 4 bases at J, with 10 bases between. Germline V lookup: CDR1 SGHTA, CDR2 FQGTGA. CDR3 sequence reads: CASSLSREGTEAFF. CDR3 in DNA: TGTGCCAGCAGCTTAAGCAGGGAAGGCACTGAAGCTTTCTTT.

The chain is built from TRBV20-1 and TRBJ1-6, with D possibly being TRBD1 (5 bases). V gave up 0 bases and J gave up 7 bases, with 13 bases separating them. Germline V gives CDR1 DFQATT, CDR2 SNEGSKA (reference sequence). The CDR3 extends over 15 amino acids. The CDR3: CSARDVQGLNSPLHF. The DNA of the CDR3 is TGCAGTGCTAGAGATGTGCAGGGTTTGAATTCACCCCTCCACTTT.

The chain recombines TRBV9 with TRBJ2-7; a weak D match, TRBD1 (6 bases). Per the germline V gene, CDR1 is SGDLS and CDR2 is YYNGEE. CDR3 length: 14 amino acids. Deletions cut 3 bases from V and 3 bases from J, with 13 bases between. The CDR3 loop is CASSAGTSFYEQYF. CDR3 coding DNA: TGTGCCAGCAGCGCGGGGACATCCTTCTACGAGCAGTACTTC.